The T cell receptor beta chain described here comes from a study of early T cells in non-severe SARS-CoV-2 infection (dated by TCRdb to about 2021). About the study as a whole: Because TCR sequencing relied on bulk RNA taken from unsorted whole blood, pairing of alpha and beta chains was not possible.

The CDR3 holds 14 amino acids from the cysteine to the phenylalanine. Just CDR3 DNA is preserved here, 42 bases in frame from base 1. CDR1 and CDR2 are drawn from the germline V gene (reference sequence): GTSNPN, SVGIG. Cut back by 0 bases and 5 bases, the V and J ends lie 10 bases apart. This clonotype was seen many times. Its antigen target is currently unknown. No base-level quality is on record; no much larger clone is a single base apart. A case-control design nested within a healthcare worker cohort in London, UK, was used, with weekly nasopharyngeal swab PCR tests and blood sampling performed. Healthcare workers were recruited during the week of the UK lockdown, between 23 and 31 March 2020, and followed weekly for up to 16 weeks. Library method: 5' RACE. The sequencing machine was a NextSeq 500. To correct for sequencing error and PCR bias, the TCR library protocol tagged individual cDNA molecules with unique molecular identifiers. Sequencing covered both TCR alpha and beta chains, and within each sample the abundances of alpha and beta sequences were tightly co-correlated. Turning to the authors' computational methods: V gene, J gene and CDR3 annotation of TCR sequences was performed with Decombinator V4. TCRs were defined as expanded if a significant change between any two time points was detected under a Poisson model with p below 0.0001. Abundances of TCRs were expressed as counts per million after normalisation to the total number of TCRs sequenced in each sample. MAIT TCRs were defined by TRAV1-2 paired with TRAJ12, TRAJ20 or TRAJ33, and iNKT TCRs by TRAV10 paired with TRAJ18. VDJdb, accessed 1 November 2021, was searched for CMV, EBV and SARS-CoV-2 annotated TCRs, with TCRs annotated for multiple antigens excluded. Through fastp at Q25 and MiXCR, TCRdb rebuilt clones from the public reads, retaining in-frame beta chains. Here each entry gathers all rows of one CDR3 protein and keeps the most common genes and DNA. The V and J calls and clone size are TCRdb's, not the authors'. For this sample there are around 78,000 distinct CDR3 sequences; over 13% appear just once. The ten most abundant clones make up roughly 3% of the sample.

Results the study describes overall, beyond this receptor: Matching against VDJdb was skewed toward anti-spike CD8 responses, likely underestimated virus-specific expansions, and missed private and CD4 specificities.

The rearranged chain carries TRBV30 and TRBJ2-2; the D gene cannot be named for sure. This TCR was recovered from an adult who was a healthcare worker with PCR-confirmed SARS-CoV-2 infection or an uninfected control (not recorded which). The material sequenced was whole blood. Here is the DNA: TGTGCCTGGAGTGTAAATCAGCAAACCGGGGAGCTGTTTTTT. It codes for CAWSVNQQTGELFF.